This TCR beta chain was captured by sequencing in a study of T-cell reconstitution after alpha-beta-depleted transplantation in children. Unique molecular identifiers were used in preparing the TCRbeta library. Each CDR3 protein gets one entry after TCRdb re-called the PCR reads with MiXCR. Among a few hundred thousand distinct CDR3 sequences listed, 7.5% to 10% were seen once. There are many counts of this clonotype. Trimming took 4 bases from V and 6 from J, leaving 10 bases between them. In germline, CDR1 is SEHNR, CDR2 FQNEAQ (reference sequence). The CDR3 is made up of 13 amino acids. This TCR was sampled from a human donor who donated a stem cell graft to a child with SCID. This chain links TRBV7-9 with TRBJ1-5, with TRBD1 as a possible D gene (6 bases). This specimen consisted of PBMCs from the stem cell graft donor, obtained from the stem cell graft. CDR3 DNA: TGTGCCAGCAGCTCCGGACAGACTCAGCCCCAGCATTTT. Translated, it gives CASSSGQTQPQHF.